Detailed here is one T cell receptor (beta chain). Positively selected for CCR7, the CD45RO-negative cells used as naive CD8 cells excluded terminally differentiated effector memory CD45RA+ cells. The sample comes from a study of shared clonotypes between healthy human individuals. The CDR3 length is 13 residues. V lost 3 bases and J lost 7, with 12 bases in between. CDR1 MGHRA and CDR2 YSYEKL come from the germline V gene. Only in-frame clones appear in the TCRdb table, and some are missing; sequencing was by immunoSEQ multiplex PCR. The sample has about 2 million clones, over 85% seen once. The sequenced sample consisted of naive CD8+ T cells sorted from blood. The source is a man between 18 and 35 years old in good health. This chain links TRBV4-1 with TRBJ1-2, with D maybe TRBD1 (6 bases). The CDR3 spells CASSQKQGSGYTF. The CDR3 DNA is TGCGCCAGCAGCCAGAAACAGGGCTCTGGCTACACCTTC.